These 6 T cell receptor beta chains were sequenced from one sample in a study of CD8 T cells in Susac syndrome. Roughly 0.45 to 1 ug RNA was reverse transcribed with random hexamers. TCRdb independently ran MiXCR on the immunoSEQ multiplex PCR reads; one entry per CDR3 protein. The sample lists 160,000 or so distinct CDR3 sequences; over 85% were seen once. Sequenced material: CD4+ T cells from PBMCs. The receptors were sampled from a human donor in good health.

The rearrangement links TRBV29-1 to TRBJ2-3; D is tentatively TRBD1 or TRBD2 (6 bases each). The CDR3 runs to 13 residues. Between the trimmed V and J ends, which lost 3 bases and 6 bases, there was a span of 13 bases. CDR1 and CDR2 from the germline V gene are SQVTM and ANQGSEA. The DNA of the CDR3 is TGCAGCGTTGATAGGGGGGTCGGGGATACGCAGTATTTT. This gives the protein CSVDRGVGDTQYF.

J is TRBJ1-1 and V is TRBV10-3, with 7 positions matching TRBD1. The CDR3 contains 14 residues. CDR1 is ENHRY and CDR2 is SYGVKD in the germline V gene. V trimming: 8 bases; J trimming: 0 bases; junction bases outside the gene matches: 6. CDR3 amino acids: CAILGGQMNTEAFF. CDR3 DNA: TGTGCCATCTTGGGGGGACAGATGAACACTGAAGCTTTCTTT.

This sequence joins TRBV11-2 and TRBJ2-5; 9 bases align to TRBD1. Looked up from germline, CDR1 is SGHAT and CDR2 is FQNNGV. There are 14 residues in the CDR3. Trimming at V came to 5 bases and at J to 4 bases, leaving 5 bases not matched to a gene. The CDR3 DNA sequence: TGTGCCAGCAGCCGGGACAGGGCGGTAGAGACCCAGTACTTC. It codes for CASSRDRAVETQYF.

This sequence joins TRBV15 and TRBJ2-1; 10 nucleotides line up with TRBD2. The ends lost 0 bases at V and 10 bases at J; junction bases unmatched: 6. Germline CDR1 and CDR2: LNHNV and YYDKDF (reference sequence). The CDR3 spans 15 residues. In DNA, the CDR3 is TGTGCCACCAGCAGAGATAGGTTTAGCGGGGGGGAGCAGTTCTTC. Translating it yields CATSRDRFSGGEQFF. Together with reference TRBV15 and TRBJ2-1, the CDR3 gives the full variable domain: DAMVIQNPRYQVTQFGKPVTLSCSQTLNHNVMYWYQQKSSQAPKLLFHYYDKDFNNEADTPDNFQSRRPNTSFCFLDIRSPGLGDTAMYLCATSRDRFSGGEQFFGPGTRLTVL.

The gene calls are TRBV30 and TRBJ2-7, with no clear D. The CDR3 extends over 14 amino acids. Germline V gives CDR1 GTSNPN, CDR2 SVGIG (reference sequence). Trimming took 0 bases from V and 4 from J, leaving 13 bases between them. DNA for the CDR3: TGTGCCTGGAGTGTACGTCAGTCTTCGTACGAGCAGTACTTC. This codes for CAWSVRQSSYEQYF. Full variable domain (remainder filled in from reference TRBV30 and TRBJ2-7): SQTIHQWPATLVQPVGSPLSLECTVEGTSNPNLYWYRQAAGRGLQLLFYSVGIGQISSEVPQNLSASRPQDRQFILSSKKLLLSDSGFYLCAWSVRQSSYEQYFGPGTRLTVT.

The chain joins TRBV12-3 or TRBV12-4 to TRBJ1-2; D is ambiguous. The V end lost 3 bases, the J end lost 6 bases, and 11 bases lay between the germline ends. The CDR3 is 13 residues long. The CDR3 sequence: CASSFWGNDGYTF. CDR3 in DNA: TGTGCCAGCAGTTTTTGGGGAAATGATGGCTACACCTTC.